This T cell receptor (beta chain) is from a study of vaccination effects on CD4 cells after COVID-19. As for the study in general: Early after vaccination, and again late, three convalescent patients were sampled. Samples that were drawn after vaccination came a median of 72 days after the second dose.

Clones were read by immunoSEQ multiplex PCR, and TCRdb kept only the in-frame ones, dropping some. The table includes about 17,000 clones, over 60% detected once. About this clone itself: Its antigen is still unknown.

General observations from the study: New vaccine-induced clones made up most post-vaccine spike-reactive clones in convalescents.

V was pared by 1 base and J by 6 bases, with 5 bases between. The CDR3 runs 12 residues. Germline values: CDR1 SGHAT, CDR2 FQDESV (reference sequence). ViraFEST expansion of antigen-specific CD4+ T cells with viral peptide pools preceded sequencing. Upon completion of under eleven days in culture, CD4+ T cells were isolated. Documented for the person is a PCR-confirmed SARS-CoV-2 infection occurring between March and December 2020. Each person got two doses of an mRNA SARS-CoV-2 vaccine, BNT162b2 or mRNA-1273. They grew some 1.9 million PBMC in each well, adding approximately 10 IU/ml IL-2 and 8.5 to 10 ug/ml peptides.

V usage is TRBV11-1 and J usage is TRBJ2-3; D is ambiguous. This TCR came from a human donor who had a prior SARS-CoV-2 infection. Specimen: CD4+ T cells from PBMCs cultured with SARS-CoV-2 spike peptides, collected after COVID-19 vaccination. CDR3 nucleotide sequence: TGTGCCAGCAGCTTAGTTGTGGATACGCAGTATTTT. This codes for CASSLVVDTQYF.